This T cell receptor beta chain appears in the sequencing data of a study of cytomegalovirus exposure and HLA in healthy donors. Study conclusions and caveats: Analyzed later, association rates of TCRs varied across HLA loci, with DRB1 most and HLA-C fewest. What TCR beta sequences reportedly achieved was accurate prediction of HLA-A and HLA-B alleles in most subjects.

With respect to this clone: Its target is not known.

PCR was performed using 60 Vbeta and 13 Jbeta primers. Profiled with immunoSEQ multiplex PCR; TCRdb holds only in-frame clones, not every one. This table has roughly 100,000 clones, 60% to 80% appearing once. With V trimmed by 5 bases and J by 3 bases, 16 bases remained unmatched. The CDR3 contains 18 residues. Germline V CDR1 and CDR2: MNHEY, SMNVEV (reference sequence). The J gene is TRBJ2-3, the V gene TRBV27; 8 nucleotides match TRBD2. The TCR comes from a woman in her fifties or sixties in good health and CMV-seropositive. Sequenced sample: PBMCs. The CDR3 reads CASSPPPLAGLGTDTQYF. CDR3 DNA: TGTGCCAGCAGTCCGCCTCCCCTAGCGGGCCTTGGAACAGATACGCAGTATTTT.